These T cell receptor beta chains were read from a single sample in a study of blood T cell repertoires in COVID-19. The protocol was immunoSEQ multiplex PCR, while the TCRdb copy is restricted to in-frame clones and leaves out a portion. Of about 230,000 clones listed, under 90% are singletons. The specimen was peripheral blood. All receptors derive from a man between 50 and 59 years old with COVID-19, enrolled during active disease. Both conserved end residues are part of each CDR3. The order of the fields is D gene, V gene, clone size, J gene, CDR3 protein, CDR3 DNA. The D gene is left open where the match is weak. Some rows mark clone size as missing; the rest say once, few, many or name a class of expanded clone.

d_call: .
v_call: TRBV6-6
clone_size: .
j_call: TRBJ2-2
cdr3_aa: CASSYSTRGSGELFF
cdr3_nt: TGTGCCAGCAGTTACTCGACAAGGGGGTCCGGGGAGCTGTTTTTT

d_call: TRBD1
v_call: TRBV9
clone_size: .
j_call: TRBJ1-4
cdr3_aa: CASRPRQGGNEKLFF
cdr3_nt: TGTGCCAGCAGACCCAGACAGGGCGGGAATGAAAAACTGTTTTTT

d_call: .
v_call: TRBV7-9
clone_size: once
j_call: TRBJ2-6
cdr3_aa: CASSLPNNVLTF
cdr3_nt: TGTGCCAGCAGCTTACCCAACAACGTCCTGACTTTC

d_call: TRBD1
v_call: TRBV6-2/TRBV6-3
clone_size: .
j_call: TRBJ1-2
cdr3_aa: CASSYADRIYGYTF
cdr3_nt: TGTGCCAGCAGTTACGCGGACAGGATCTATGGCTACACCTTC

d_call: .
v_call: TRBV5-8
clone_size: .
j_call: TRBJ2-7
cdr3_aa: CASSPPLGGSYEQYF
cdr3_nt: TGTGCCAGCAGCCCACCCTTGGGGGGTTCCTACGAGCAGTACTTC

d_call: TRBD2
v_call: TRBV7-9
clone_size: .
j_call: TRBJ2-7
cdr3_aa: CASSWSGRMREQYF
cdr3_nt: TGTGCCAGCAGCTGGAGCGGGAGGATGCGCGAGCAGTACTTC

d_call: .
v_call: TRBV16
clone_size: .
j_call: TRBJ1-5
cdr3_aa: CASSQSTGRGGPQHF
cdr3_nt: TGTGCCAGCAGCCAATCGACGGGGAGGGGGGGCCCCCAGCATTTT

d_call: .
v_call: TRBV19
clone_size: .
j_call: TRBJ1-3
cdr3_aa: CASSIDKSFGNTIYF
cdr3_nt: TGTGCCAGTAGTATTGACAAGAGCTTTGGAAACACCATATATTTT

d_call: TRBD1
v_call: TRBV6-6
clone_size: .
j_call: TRBJ1-5
cdr3_aa: CASRTGQPNQPQHF
cdr3_nt: TGTGCCAGCAGGACGGGACAGCCCAATCAGCCCCAGCATTTT

d_call: .
v_call: TRBV30
clone_size: .
j_call: TRBJ2-3
cdr3_aa: CAWGFWAHAKSTDTQYF
cdr3_nt: TGTGCCTGGGGCTTCTGGGCCCACGCCAAAAGCACAGATACGCAGTATTTT

d_call: .
v_call: TRBV5-1
clone_size: .
j_call: TRBJ1-1
cdr3_aa: CASSLAGEGETEAFF
cdr3_nt: TGCGCCAGCAGCTTGGCCGGGGAGGGTGAAACTGAAGCTTTCTTT

d_call: .
v_call: TRBV2
clone_size: .
j_call: TRBJ1-1
cdr3_aa: CASSRQSLNTEAFF
cdr3_nt: TGTGCCAGCAGTCGACAGTCCCTGAACACTGAAGCTTTCTTT

d_call: .
v_call: TRBV6-1
clone_size: .
j_call: TRBJ1-3
cdr3_aa: CASSEGLDSGNTIYF
cdr3_nt: TGTGCCAGCAGTGAAGGATTAGACTCTGGAAACACCATATATTTT

d_call: .
v_call: TRBV4-3
clone_size: .
j_call: TRBJ1-1
cdr3_aa: CASSQDVGHMNTEAFF
cdr3_nt: TGCGCCAGCAGCCAAGATGTGGGACATATGAACACTGAAGCTTTCTTT

d_call: .
v_call: TRBV5-4
clone_size: .
j_call: TRBJ1-2
cdr3_aa: CASSLSENYGYTF
cdr3_nt: TGTGCCAGCAGCTTGTCCGAGAACTATGGCTACACCTTC

d_call: TRBD2
v_call: TRBV5-5
clone_size: .
j_call: TRBJ2-3
cdr3_aa: CASSLNPWRGLNTDTQYF
cdr3_nt: TGTGCCAGCAGCTTAAACCCTTGGCGGGGACTAAACACAGATACGCAGTATTTT

d_call: TRBD2
v_call: TRBV18
clone_size: .
j_call: TRBJ2-1
cdr3_aa: CASSPPLASGRVNEQFF
cdr3_nt: TGTGCCAGCTCACCACCGTTAGCTAGCGGGAGGGTCAATGAGCAGTTCTTC

d_call: .
v_call: TRBV11-2
clone_size: few
j_call: TRBJ2-7
cdr3_aa: CASSLRAQGVGYEQYF
cdr3_nt: TGTGCCAGCAGCTTAAGAGCCCAGGGTGTTGGCTACGAGCAGTACTTC

d_call: TRBD2
v_call: TRBV2
clone_size: few
j_call: TRBJ2-2
cdr3_aa: CASRSGTSTTGELFF
cdr3_nt: TGTGCCAGCAGATCCGGGACTAGCACCACCGGGGAGCTGTTTTTT

d_call: TRBD2
v_call: TRBV14
clone_size: .
j_call: TRBJ2-5
cdr3_aa: CASSPTRTSGSRWETQYF
cdr3_nt: TGTGCCAGCAGCCCAACGCGGACTAGCGGGAGCAGGTGGGAGACCCAGTACTTC

d_call: TRBD1
v_call: TRBV18
clone_size: .
j_call: TRBJ2-1
cdr3_aa: CASSTFGQGANEQFF
cdr3_nt: TGTGCCAGCTCGACCTTCGGGCAGGGGGCCAATGAGCAGTTCTTC

d_call: .
v_call: TRBV5-4
clone_size: .
j_call: TRBJ1-2
cdr3_aa: CASSSAGYYGYTF
cdr3_nt: TGTGCCAGCAGCTCTGCAGGGTACTATGGCTACACCTTC

d_call: .
v_call: TRBV5-1
clone_size: .
j_call: TRBJ1-4
cdr3_aa: CASSLAATNEKLFF
cdr3_nt: TGCGCCAGCAGCTTGGCCGCAACTAATGAAAAACTGTTTTTT

d_call: TRBD2
v_call: TRBV2
clone_size: .
j_call: TRBJ2-1
cdr3_aa: CASSDAGGSYNEQFF
cdr3_nt: TGTGCCAGCAGTGACGCGGGAGGCTCCTACAATGAGCAGTTCTTC

d_call: TRBD1
v_call: TRBV3-1/TRBV3-2
clone_size: .
j_call: TRBJ1-2
cdr3_aa: CASSHRDRVRYGYTF
cdr3_nt: TGTGCCAGCAGCCATCGGGACAGGGTTCGGTATGGCTACACCTTC

d_call: .
v_call: TRBV6-6
clone_size: .
j_call: TRBJ2-3
cdr3_aa: CASGPGSTDTQYF
cdr3_nt: TGTGCCAGCGGACCGGGGAGCACAGATACGCAGTATTTT

d_call: .
v_call: TRBV2
clone_size: .
j_call: TRBJ1-1
cdr3_aa: CASSGPGVTEAFF
cdr3_nt: TGTGCCAGCAGTGGCCCAGGCGTCACTGAAGCTTTCTTT

d_call: .
v_call: TRBV10-3
clone_size: .
j_call: TRBJ1-1
cdr3_aa: CAIKAGVNTEAFF
cdr3_nt: TGTGCCATCAAGGCAGGCGTGAACACTGAAGCTTTCTTT

d_call: .
v_call: TRBV19
clone_size: few
j_call: TRBJ1-5
cdr3_aa: CAASGLSSGNQPQHF
cdr3_nt: TGTGCCGCTTCGGGGTTGTCTTCTGGCAATCAGCCCCAGCATTTT

d_call: TRBD1
v_call: TRBV25-1
clone_size: few
j_call: TRBJ1-4
cdr3_aa: CASTPPGQGYEKLFF
cdr3_nt: TGTGCCAGTACTCCACCGGGACAGGGCTATGAAAAACTGTTTTTT

d_call: TRBD1
v_call: TRBV5-8
clone_size: .
j_call: TRBJ1-4
cdr3_aa: CASSSGQGFEKLFF
cdr3_nt: TGTGCCAGCAGCTCTGGACAGGGTTTTGAAAAACTGTTTTTT

d_call: TRBD1
v_call: TRBV11-1
clone_size: .
j_call: TRBJ2-5
cdr3_aa: CASSLGGRGETQYF
cdr3_nt: TGTGCCAGCAGCTTAGGCGGCAGGGGGGAGACCCAGTACTTC

d_call: TRBD1
v_call: TRBV6-5
clone_size: few
j_call: TRBJ1-2
cdr3_aa: CASRGTGRSIYGYTF
cdr3_nt: TGTGCCAGCAGGGGGACAGGGAGGTCTATCTATGGCTACACCTTC

d_call: .
v_call: TRBV6-5
clone_size: once
j_call: TRBJ2-7
cdr3_aa: CASTRDYEQYF
cdr3_nt: TGTGCCAGCACGCGGGACTACGAGCAGTACTTC

d_call: .
v_call: TRBV7-8
clone_size: few
j_call: TRBJ1-1
cdr3_aa: CASSSREDTEAFF
cdr3_nt: TGTGCCAGCAGCTCGAGAGAAGACACTGAAGCTTTCTTT

d_call: TRBD1
v_call: TRBV19
clone_size: .
j_call: TRBJ2-2
cdr3_aa: CASSMETGGTGELFF
cdr3_nt: TGTGCCAGTAGTATGGAGACAGGGGGCACCGGGGAGCTGTTTTTT

d_call: TRBD2
v_call: TRBV19
clone_size: .
j_call: TRBJ2-7
cdr3_aa: CASSDSGRGGEQYF
cdr3_nt: TGTGCCAGTAGTGACAGCGGGAGGGGAGGCGAGCAGTACTTC

d_call: .
v_call: TRBV19
clone_size: .
j_call: TRBJ1-5
cdr3_aa: CASSKNRQLNSNQPQHF
cdr3_nt: TGTGCCAGTAGTAAAAACCGACAGCTTAATAGCAATCAGCCCCAGCATTTT

d_call: TRBD1
v_call: TRBV5-1
clone_size: .
j_call: TRBJ1-4
cdr3_aa: CASSSQGGQGGEKLFF
cdr3_nt: TGCGCCAGCAGCTCGCAAGGGGGACAGGGGGGAGAAAAACTGTTTTTT

d_call: .
v_call: TRBV7-8
clone_size: .
j_call: TRBJ2-3
cdr3_aa: CASSLVWGSRTDTQYF
cdr3_nt: TGTGCCAGCAGCTTAGTGTGGGGCAGTCGCACAGATACGCAGTATTTT

d_call: .
v_call: TRBV30
clone_size: .
j_call: TRBJ1-4
cdr3_aa: CAWSKGRFYEKLFF
cdr3_nt: TGTGCCTGGAGTAAAGGGAGGTTTTATGAAAAACTGTTTTTT

d_call: TRBD2
v_call: TRBV6-1
clone_size: .
j_call: TRBJ2-1
cdr3_aa: CASSEGPAGRGPFF
cdr3_nt: TGTGCCAGCAGTGAAGGGCCAGCGGGAAGGGGTCCGTTCTTC

d_call: .
v_call: TRBV5-1
clone_size: once
j_call: TRBJ1-2
cdr3_aa: CASSLESGTNYGYTF
cdr3_nt: TGCGCCAGCAGCTTGGAGTCGGGAACTAACTATGGCTACACCTTC

d_call: TRBD1
v_call: TRBV6-2/TRBV6-3
clone_size: .
j_call: TRBJ1-5
cdr3_aa: CASSYSTLDRGLNQPQHF
cdr3_nt: TGTGCCAGCAGTTACTCGACCTTGGACAGGGGGCTAAATCAGCCCCAGCATTTT

d_call: TRBD1
v_call: TRBV2
clone_size: once
j_call: TRBJ2-4
cdr3_aa: CASSDTTGLNIQYF
cdr3_nt: TGTGCCAGCAGTGATACGACAGGGTTGAACATTCAGTACTTC

d_call: TRBD2
v_call: TRBV30
clone_size: .
j_call: TRBJ2-5
cdr3_aa: CAWGSGRRLDQETQYF
cdr3_nt: TGTGCCTGGGGGAGCGGGAGGAGGTTGGACCAAGAGACCCAGTACTTC

d_call: TRBD1
v_call: TRBV27
clone_size: few
j_call: TRBJ1-4
cdr3_aa: CASSPQGAALTNEKLFF
cdr3_nt: TGTGCCAGCAGCCCACAGGGGGCGGCCCTAACTAATGAAAAACTGTTTTTT

d_call: .
v_call: TRBV5-1
clone_size: .
j_call: TRBJ2-7
cdr3_aa: CASSTGLHSYEQYF
cdr3_nt: TGCGCCAGCAGCACGGGACTTCACTCCTACGAGCAGTACTTC

d_call: TRBD2
v_call: TRBV6-5
clone_size: .
j_call: TRBJ2-1
cdr3_aa: CASSYWASGRAGEQFF
cdr3_nt: TGTGCCAGCAGTTACTGGGCTAGCGGGAGGGCCGGTGAGCAGTTCTTC

d_call: TRBD2
v_call: TRBV7-2
clone_size: .
j_call: TRBJ2-7
cdr3_aa: CASSLGLAGIYEQYF
cdr3_nt: TGTGCCAGCAGCTTGGGACTAGCGGGAATCTACGAGCAGTACTTC

d_call: TRBD2
v_call: TRBV7-2
clone_size: .
j_call: TRBJ2-5
cdr3_aa: CASSQSAGAEQETQYF
cdr3_nt: TGTGCCAGCAGCCAAAGCGCGGGAGCGGAACAAGAGACCCAGTACTTC

d_call: .
v_call: TRBV7-3
clone_size: .
j_call: TRBJ1-1
cdr3_aa: CASSLNAGEYAEAFF
cdr3_nt: TGTGCCAGCAGCTTAAACGCAGGGGAGTACGCTGAAGCTTTCTTT

d_call: .
v_call: TRBV18
clone_size: .
j_call: TRBJ2-3
cdr3_aa: CASSPPVLTDTQYF
cdr3_nt: TGTGCCAGCTCACCACCGGTCCTAACAGATACGCAGTATTTT

d_call: .
v_call: TRBV2
clone_size: once
j_call: TRBJ1-2
cdr3_aa: CASSVGANYGYTF
cdr3_nt: TGTGCCAGCAGTGTAGGGGCCAACTATGGCTACACCTTC

d_call: .
v_call: TRBV7-9
clone_size: .
j_call: TRBJ2-2
cdr3_aa: CASSPGQGGTGELFF
cdr3_nt: TGTGCCAGCAGCCCGGGGCAGGGGGGCACCGGGGAGCTGTTTTTT

d_call: .
v_call: TRBV10-1
clone_size: .
j_call: TRBJ2-7
cdr3_aa: CAKETPTGSNYEQYF
cdr3_nt: TGCGCCAAAGAAACGCCGACCGGGTCAAATTACGAGCAGTACTTC

d_call: TRBD1
v_call: TRBV27
clone_size: .
j_call: TRBJ1-1
cdr3_aa: CASSSDREVGTEAFF
cdr3_nt: TGTGCCAGCAGTTCCGACAGGGAGGTGGGCACTGAAGCTTTCTTT